This TCR beta chain was retrieved from a study of blood T cell repertoires in COVID-19. Overall study: Some COVID-19 samples were acute and others convalescent; all came from the United States, Italy and Spain.

This clone was recorded once. Germline assignment: CDR1 SNHLY and CDR2 FYNNEI. With 6 bases removed from V and 4 bases from J, the gap between germline ends came to 10 bases. The CDR3 loop spans 13 amino acids. The protocol was immunoSEQ multiplex PCR, while the TCRdb copy is restricted to in-frame clones and leaves out a portion. The sample lists about 130,000 clones, about 76% occurring once. The chain links TRBV2 to TRBJ1-5; TRBD1 is a possible D gene (6 bases). The sample consisted of peripheral blood. The receptor comes from a man older than 75 with acute or convalescent COVID-19. The CDR3 reads CASRRGGNQPQHF. DNA for the CDR3: TGTGCCAGCAGAAGGGGGGGTAATCAGCCCCAGCATTTT.